These T cell receptor beta chains were read from a single sample in a study of identical twins. TCRdb analysed the 5' RACE reads with MiXCR anew, one entry per CDR3 protein. The table lists 1.5 million to 2 million distinct CDR3 sequences, less than 40% of them singletons, with approximately 0.29% in the top ten. The specimen sequenced was cord blood. The receptors here all came from a newborn girl in good health. CDR3s include the opening cysteine and the closing phenylalanine or tryptophan. Fields, in order: CDR3 protein, CDR3 DNA, J gene, V gene, clone size, D gene. D genes are given only for firm matches. A row's size may be missing; if present it is once, few, many or a size class.

CDR3: CATSRATGNYGYTF
DNA: TGTGCCACCAGCAGAGCGACAGGGAACTATGGCTACACCTTC
J: TRBJ1-2
V: TRBV15
size: few
D: TRBD1

CDR3: CASSKPQGGTRYEQYF
DNA: TGTGCCAGCAGCAAACCCCAAGGGGGAACCCGGTACGAGCAGTACTTC
J: TRBJ2-7
V: TRBV21-1
size: .
D: .

CDR3: CASSQEGLRLTDSYGYTF
DNA: TGTGCCAGCAGCCAAGAGGGGTTGCGCTTAACGGACAGTTATGGCTACACCTTC
J: TRBJ1-2
V: TRBV3-1
size: many
D: .

CDR3: CASSSPRRTGEQYF
DNA: TGTGCCAGCAGCTCCCCGCGACGAACCGGCGAGCAGTACTTC
J: TRBJ2-7
V: TRBV13
size: .
D: .

CDR3: CASSSTGVANEKLFF
DNA: TGTGCCAGCAGCTCTACAGGGGTGGCTAATGAAAAACTGTTTTTT
J: TRBJ1-4
V: TRBV7-9
size: .
D: TRBD1

CDR3: CASSQKGNEKLFF
DNA: TGTGCCAGCAGCCAAAAGGGGAATGAAAAACTGTTTTTT
J: TRBJ1-4
V: TRBV3-1
size: few
D: .

CDR3: CASRDTGVKNTEAFF
DNA: TGTGCCAGCAGAGACACAGGGGTGAAAAACACTGAAGCTTTCTTT
J: TRBJ1-1
V: TRBV12-3/TRBV12-4
size: few
D: TRBD1

CDR3: CSVPTSGGTNEQYF
DNA: TGCAGCGTTCCCACTAGCGGGGGGACCAATGAGCAGTACTTC
J: TRBJ2-5
V: TRBV29-1
size: few
D: TRBD2

CDR3: CAGAPTSGGYNEQFF
DNA: TGTGCCGGGGCTCCGACTAGCGGGGGGTACAATGAGCAGTTCTTC
J: TRBJ2-1
V: TRBV6-1
size: few
D: TRBD2

CDR3: CASSRQGGRSYEQYF
DNA: TGCGCCAGCAGCCGCCAAGGGGGACGGTCCTACGAGCAGTACTTC
J: TRBJ2-7
V: TRBV5-1
size: few
D: .

CDR3: CSASQQGYEQYF
DNA: TGCAGTGCTAGCCAACAGGGCTACGAGCAGTACTTC
J: TRBJ2-7
V: TRBV20-1
size: many
D: .

CDR3: CASRRKRGPYNEQFF
DNA: TGTGCCAGCAGACGGAAGAGGGGACCTTACAATGAGCAGTTCTTC
J: TRBJ2-1
V: TRBV5-8
size: .
D: .

CDR3: CASSLRAGTTIVDRTDTQYF
DNA: TGTGCCAGCAGTTTAAGGGCCGGGACTACTATAGTTGACCGCACAGATACGCAGTATTTT
J: TRBJ2-3
V: TRBV12-3/TRBV12-4
size: .
D: TRBD2

CDR3: CASSSIGGLAGDAKNIQYF
DNA: TGTGCTAGCAGCTCCATTGGGGGACTAGCGGGGGACGCCAAAAACATTCAGTACTTC
J: TRBJ2-4
V: TRBV3-1
size: .
D: TRBD2

CDR3: CSAREFTGTGANVLTF
DNA: TGCAGTGCTAGAGAGTTTACAGGGACTGGGGCCAACGTCCTGACTTTC
J: TRBJ2-6
V: TRBV20-1
size: .
D: .

CDR3: CASSYPGLLGGDEQYF
DNA: TGTGCCAGCAGCTACCCTGGCCTGCTTGGCGGAGACGAGCAGTACTTC
J: TRBJ2-7
V: TRBV11-2
size: .
D: .

CDR3: CAISEVGQLNSPLHF
DNA: TGTGCCATCAGTGAAGTGGGACAGCTTAATTCACCCCTCCACTTT
J: TRBJ1-6
V: TRBV10-3
size: .
D: TRBD1

CDR3: CSARVGQGVYEQYF
DNA: TGCAGTGCTAGGGTGGGACAGGGGGTCTACGAGCAGTACTTC
J: TRBJ2-7
V: TRBV20-1
size: .
D: TRBD1

CDR3: CASSMRVNEQFF
DNA: TGTGCCAGCAGTATGAGGGTCAATGAGCAGTTCTTC
J: TRBJ2-1
V: TRBV28
size: few
D: .

CDR3: CSAPWTSYNEQFF
DNA: TGCAGTGCTCCGTGGACCTCCTACAATGAGCAGTTCTTC
J: TRBJ2-1
V: TRBV20-1
size: .
D: .

CDR3: CASSVKGTDTQYF
DNA: TGCGCCAGCAGTGTAAAGGGCACAGATACGCAGTATTTT
J: TRBJ2-3
V: TRBV10-2
size: .
D: .

CDR3: CASSQDGREGETQYF
DNA: TGTGCCAGCAGCCAAGATGGGAGGGAGGGGGAGACCCAGTACTTC
J: TRBJ2-5
V: TRBV4-2
size: few
D: TRBD2

CDR3: CASRFRAGFHEQFF
DNA: TGTGCCAGCAGATTTAGAGCAGGGTTCCATGAGCAGTTCTTC
J: TRBJ2-1
V: TRBV2
size: .
D: .

CDR3: CASRPERAAYNEQFF
DNA: TGTGCCAGCAGGCCCGAAAGGGCTGCCTACAATGAGCAGTTCTTC
J: TRBJ2-1
V: TRBV2
size: few
D: .

CDR3: CATRPQPQSSSYEQYF
DNA: TGTGCCACCCGACCCCAACCACAGAGTAGTTCCTACGAGCAGTACTTC
J: TRBJ2-7
V: TRBV6-1
size: .
D: .

CDR3: CASSKVLAGSTDTQYF
DNA: TGTGCCAGCAGCAAAGTTCTAGCGGGGAGCACAGATACGCAGTATTTT
J: TRBJ2-3
V: TRBV21-1
size: .
D: .

CDR3: CASNSGGSYEQYF
DNA: TGCGCCAGCAATAGCGGGGGATCCTACGAGCAGTACTTC
J: TRBJ2-7
V: TRBV5-1
size: .
D: TRBD2

CDR3: CASSEEAGRTDTQYF
DNA: TGTGCCAGCAGCGAAGAAGCGGGGCGCACAGATACGCAGTATTTT
J: TRBJ2-3
V: TRBV7-9
size: .
D: TRBD2

CDR3: CASVSSSTDTQYF
DNA: TGTGCCTCGGTTTCGTCGAGCACAGATACGCAGTATTTT
J: TRBJ2-3
V: TRBV12-3/TRBV12-4
size: .
D: .

CDR3: CSALGGGGNEKLFF
DNA: TGCAGTGCTCTCGGAGGGGGGGGTAATGAAAAACTGTTTTTT
J: TRBJ1-4
V: TRBV20-1
size: .
D: .

CDR3: CASSEAPLAGVDTQYF
DNA: TGTGCCAGCAGTGAAGCGCCCCTAGCGGGAGTAGATACGCAGTATTTT
J: TRBJ2-3
V: TRBV2
size: few
D: TRBD2

CDR3: CASGTSGTYQETQYF
DNA: TGTGCCAGCGGGACTAGCGGGACGTACCAAGAGACCCAGTACTTC
J: TRBJ2-5
V: TRBV12-3/TRBV12-4
size: few
D: TRBD2

CDR3: CASSLVRRPYEQYF
DNA: TGTGCCAGCAGCTTAGTGAGACGGCCCTACGAGCAGTACTTC
J: TRBJ2-7
V: TRBV11-2
size: .
D: .

CDR3: CASSAPGRRRNSPLHF
DNA: TGTGCCAGCAGTGCTCCGGGACGTAGGCGGAATTCACCCCTCCACTTT
J: TRBJ1-6
V: TRBV6-2/TRBV6-3
size: few
D: .

CDR3: CASSRRSGGANNEQFF
DNA: TGTGCCAGCAGCCGCCGAAGCGGGGGGGCGAACAATGAGCAGTTCTTC
J: TRBJ2-1
V: TRBV6-2/TRBV6-3
size: many
D: TRBD2

CDR3: CASSIRWDPNTEAFF
DNA: TGTGCCAGTAGTATTCGCTGGGACCCGAACACTGAAGCTTTCTTT
J: TRBJ1-1
V: TRBV19
size: once
D: .

CDR3: CASSTHRGTEAFF
DNA: TGTGCCAGCAGCACTCACAGGGGGACTGAAGCTTTCTTT
J: TRBJ1-1
V: TRBV9
size: once
D: TRBD1

CDR3: CASSQWDPGANVLTF
DNA: TGTGCCAGCAGCCAATGGGATCCTGGGGCCAACGTCCTGACTTTC
J: TRBJ2-6
V: TRBV3-1
size: few
D: .

CDR3: CTSTPTAKNIQYF
DNA: TGTACCAGTACCCCCACGGCCAAAAACATTCAGTACTTC
J: TRBJ2-4
V: TRBV19
size: .
D: .

CDR3: CASSLSGGTRYNEQFF
DNA: TGTGCCAGCAGCTTATCAGGCGGGACTAGATACAATGAGCAGTTCTTC
J: TRBJ2-1
V: TRBV7-2
size: .
D: TRBD2

CDR3: CASKGVGQGGNTEAFF
DNA: TGTGCCAGCAAGGGTGTTGGACAGGGGGGGAACACTGAAGCTTTCTTT
J: TRBJ1-1
V: TRBV6-5
size: .
D: TRBD1

CDR3: CASRRSGNEQFF
DNA: TGTGCCAGCAGGCGGTCGGGCAATGAGCAGTTCTTC
J: TRBJ2-1
V: TRBV6-5
size: few
D: .

CDR3: CASSKGVGGAYNEQFF
DNA: TGTGCCAGCAGTAAAGGTGTCGGGGGGGCCTACAATGAGCAGTTCTTC
J: TRBJ2-1
V: TRBV21-1
size: .
D: .

CDR3: CSASYGPGPPYYEQYF
DNA: TGCAGTGCCTCCTACGGACCAGGGCCCCCCTACTACGAGCAGTACTTC
J: TRBJ2-7
V: TRBV20-1
size: .
D: .

CDR3: CASSLEPGQGALNTEAFF
DNA: TGCGCCAGCAGCTTGGAACCGGGACAGGGGGCGCTGAACACTGAAGCTTTCTTT
J: TRBJ1-1
V: TRBV5-1
size: .
D: TRBD1

CDR3: CASSFSGGRYEQYF
DNA: TGTGCCAGCAGTTTTAGCGGGGGTAGGTACGAGCAGTACTTC
J: TRBJ2-7
V: TRBV27
size: few
D: TRBD2

CDR3: CASTLGPSGRFSYNEQFF
DNA: TGTGCCAGCACCCTGGGGCCTAGCGGGAGGTTCTCCTACAATGAGCAGTTCTTC
J: TRBJ2-1
V: TRBV12-3/TRBV12-4
size: .
D: TRBD2

CDR3: CSASLDRVSYNEQFF
DNA: TGCAGTGCTAGTTTGGACAGGGTGTCCTACAATGAGCAGTTCTTC
J: TRBJ2-1
V: TRBV20-1
size: .
D: TRBD1

CDR3: CSASDGSYTSEQYF
DNA: TGCAGTGCTAGTGATGGGTCCTATACCTCCGAGCAGTACTTC
J: TRBJ2-7
V: TRBV20-1
size: few
D: .

CDR3: CSATPEGSYNSPLHF
DNA: TGCAGTGCAACTCCGGAGGGCTCCTATAATTCACCCCTCCACTTT
J: TRBJ1-6
V: TRBV20-1
size: .
D: .

CDR3: CRAASGGQETQYF
DNA: TGCAGGGCAGCTAGCGGGGGGCAAGAGACCCAGTACTTC
J: TRBJ2-5
V: TRBV20-1
size: few
D: TRBD2

CDR3: CATSDQTSGSYNEQYF
DNA: TGTGCCACCAGTGATCAAACTAGCGGGAGTTACAATGAGCAGTACTTC
J: TRBJ2-7
V: TRBV24-1
size: .
D: TRBD2

CDR3: CASSPGQAGGGETQYF
DNA: TGTGCCAGCAGTCCGGGACAAGCGGGAGGAGGGGAGACCCAGTACTTC
J: TRBJ2-5
V: TRBV12-3/TRBV12-4
size: .
D: TRBD2

CDR3: CASSVVAGGTNEQFF
DNA: TGTGCCAGCAGCGTAGTTGCGGGGGGGACTAATGAGCAGTTCTTC
J: TRBJ2-1
V: TRBV9
size: few
D: TRBD2

CDR3: CASSLWDRGPGELFF
DNA: TGTGCCAGCAGCTTGTGGGACAGGGGGCCCGGGGAGCTGTTTTTT
J: TRBJ2-2
V: TRBV5-5
size: .
D: TRBD1